The T cell receptor (beta chain) described here comes from a study of CD8+CD57+ T cells in acquired aplastic anemia. Study background: DNA from sorted CD4+ and CD8+ cells averaged roughly 3.2 ug. There were about 11 million reads, on average, for CD4+ cells from healthy donors. Study results and limitations: Comparison of patients with controls identified roughly 27 shared CD8+ CDR3 sequences.

TCR beta VDJ and CDR3 profiles were obtained from a genomic DNA template. MiXCR, run by TCRdb on the reads, gives a single entry per CDR3 protein. The sample lists fewer than 250,000 distinct CDR3 sequences, approximately 49% seen once, with roughly 15% in the top ten. Note on this clonotype: The antigen is unknown.

The sample taken for sequencing was sorted CD4+, CD8+, or CD8+CD57+ T cells (not recorded which) from PBMCs. The source is a human donor in good health, serving as a control.

In DNA, the CDR3 is TGTGCCAGCAGCTTAGACCCGGACTCTGGGGAGCTGTTTTTT. Its translation: CASSLDPDSGELFF. This chain connects TRBV7-6 to TRBJ2-2; weak D call: TRBD2 (5 bases). This CDR3 has 14 amino acids. Germline assignment: CDR1 SGHVS and CDR2 FNYEAQ. Trimming removed 1 base at V and 8 bases at J, with 11 bases between.